This T cell receptor beta chain was sequenced during a study of blood T cell repertoires in COVID-19. V lost 0 bases, J lost 5 bases, and 10 bases lay in between. The germline V gene has CDR1 GTSNPN and CDR2 SVGIG (reference sequence). The CDR3 contains 14 residues. In the source study's methods: The assay estimated nucleated cells by amplifying reference gene primers. Clones were sequenced by immunoSEQ multiplex PCR, and TCRdb holds only the in-frame ones, with some missing. V and J calls and clone size come straight from that table; D and trimming were deduced from the DNA. The top ten hold around 6.8% of the sample, which has approximately 250,000 clones, roughly 83% seen once.

The gene calls are TRBV30 and TRBJ2-2, with D unclear. The sequence derives from a woman aged 45-59 years with acute or convalescent COVID-19. Input material: peripheral blood. CDR3 region: CAWSVHRITGELFF. As DNA, the CDR3 is TGTGCCTGGAGTGTACACCGTATAACCGGGGAGCTGTTTTTT.